This TCR beta chain appears in the sequencing data of a study of PD-1 blockade in classical Hodgkin lymphoma. Study-level information: The patients were dosed with nivolumab 3 mg/kg, infused intravenously every 2 weeks.

Only in-frame clones appear in the TCRdb table, and some are missing; sequencing was by immunoSEQ multiplex PCR. The table records 100,000 or so clones, around 93% of them present only once. Noted time point: cycle 4 day 1 (C4D1), after five to seven weeks of nivolumab. Autologous stem cell transplantation was followed by relapse in every patient, and brentuximab vedotin exposure varied. Details on this clone: What it binds is not known.

Study conclusions and caveats: Nivolumab initiation under 1 year post-ASCT meant exclusion. Complete responders entered with baseline diversity on par with newly diagnosed patients, the results showed. CD4+ TCR diversity climbed significantly by C4D1, unlike CD8+ TCR diversity.

The length of the CDR3 is 14 residues. Germline CDR1 SEHNR, CDR2 FQNEAQ (reference sequence). V gave up 5 bases and J gave up 9 bases; unmatched junction bases: 8. The source was peripheral blood mononuclear cells (PBMCs), collected before the fourth cycle of nivolumab. The chain combines TRBV7-9 with TRBJ1-4, with 8 bases lining up with TRBD1. The receptor comes from a human donor with classical Hodgkin lymphoma. CDR3 amino acids: CASSLRGREQKLFF. The CDR3 DNA reads TGTGCCAGCAGCCTCAGGGGGCGCGAGCAAAAACTGTTTTTT.